This is a list of T cell receptor beta chains from one sample in a study of blood T cell repertoires in COVID-19. Assay used: immunoSEQ multiplex PCR; TCRdb lists only in-frame clones, some missing. The table has some 50,000 clones, about nine tenths seen once. The sequenced material came from peripheral blood. All receptors come from a middle-aged man with active COVID-19. Each CDR3 is given with its conserved first and last residue. The order of the fields is V gene, clone size, D gene, J gene, CDR3 DNA, CDR3 protein. The D gene is left open where the match is weak. Only some rows state a clone size, as once, few, many or a class for expanded clones.

v_call: TRBV4-3
clone_size: -
d_call: -
j_call: TRBJ2-5
cdr3_nt: TGCGCCAGCAGCCAAGATCCAACGTGGGCTGGTTCAGAGACCCAGTACTTC
cdr3_aa: CASSQDPTWAGSETQYF

v_call: TRBV28
clone_size: once
d_call: TRBD1
j_call: TRBJ2-1
cdr3_nt: TGTGCCAGCAGTCTACAGGGGAGACATGAGCAGTTCTTC
cdr3_aa: CASSLQGRHEQFF

v_call: TRBV2
clone_size: once
d_call: -
j_call: TRBJ1-5
cdr3_nt: TGTGCCAGCAGTGGGCGGATAAATCAGCCCCAGCATTTT
cdr3_aa: CASSGRINQPQHF

v_call: TRBV12-3/TRBV12-4
clone_size: -
d_call: -
j_call: TRBJ2-1
cdr3_nt: TGTGCCAGCAGTTTACGACAGAGCAATGAGCAGTTCTTC
cdr3_aa: CASSLRQSNEQFF

v_call: TRBV10-3
clone_size: -
d_call: TRBD2
j_call: TRBJ2-5
cdr3_nt: TGTGCCTCGACGGGGGGAGGGACCCAGTACTTC
cdr3_aa: CASTGGGTQYF

v_call: TRBV27
clone_size: -
d_call: -
j_call: TRBJ1-5
cdr3_nt: TGTGCCAGCAGACTGACGGGGGTTCAGCCCCAGCATTTT
cdr3_aa: CASRLTGVQPQHF

v_call: TRBV5-8
clone_size: -
d_call: -
j_call: TRBJ2-1
cdr3_nt: TGTGCCAGCAGCTTGCGGTTCAATGAGCAGTTCTTC
cdr3_aa: CASSLRFNEQFF

v_call: TRBV2
clone_size: -
d_call: -
j_call: TRBJ1-4
cdr3_nt: TGTGCCAGCAGCGGGGGGACGGCTAATGAAAAACTGTTTTTT
cdr3_aa: CASSGGTANEKLFF

v_call: TRBV4-3
clone_size: -
d_call: -
j_call: TRBJ1-1
cdr3_nt: TGCGCCAGCAGCCAAGATTTCGGGGGATGGACTGAAGCTTTCTTT
cdr3_aa: CASSQDFGGWTEAFF

v_call: TRBV6-5
clone_size: -
d_call: -
j_call: TRBJ1-3
cdr3_nt: TGTGCCAGCAGCCGGGACACTAGCTCTGGAAACACCATATATTTT
cdr3_aa: CASSRDTSSGNTIYF

v_call: TRBV25-1
clone_size: -
d_call: TRBD1
j_call: TRBJ2-7
cdr3_nt: TGTGCCAGCAGTGAAGGTCGCGCGAGGGGGCCCGAGGAGCAGTACTTC
cdr3_aa: CASSEGRARGPEEQYF